Included here is one T cell receptor beta chain sequence, with context. What it binds is not known. Relative to the germline gene, one junction end is altered; a read error may explain this. The data are from a study of cytomegalovirus exposure and HLA in healthy donors. Study at large: An analysis done earlier identified about 120 million unique TCR beta sequences from about 179 million T cells.

Findings and caveats of the study: HLA alleles showed associations with roughly 17,000 TCR beta sequences in a later analysis, at a 0.05 false discovery rate. Earlier analysis found most TCR beta V segments productive about 87% or about 30% of the time.

Researchers ran the PCR with 60 Vbeta and 13 Jbeta primers. Repertoires were generated with immunoSEQ multiplex PCR, while TCRdb's copy carries only in-frame clones and drops some. The table shows roughly 180,000 clones, with around 72% occurring only once. What was sequenced was PBMCs. This receptor was obtained from a female donor in good health and CMV-seronegative.

CDR3 bases: TGTTCCAGCAGCACTCCCTGGGTCTCTGGGAGCGAGCAGTACTTC. This translates into CSSSTPWVSGSEQYF. This chain uses TRBV7-9 with TRBJ2-7; perhaps TRBD2 as D (5 bases). The CDR3 loop spans 15 amino acids. CDR1 SEHNR and CDR2 FQNEAQ come from the germline V gene (reference sequence).